This T cell receptor beta chain was observed in a study of T cell responses to AZD1222 COVID-19 vaccine. Findings of the study overall: As reported, nearly half of all spike-specific TCRs target variant regions that are unmutated. CD4 TCRs linked to vaccination spanned spike, dominating at 160-218 and 743-854. White British people made up most donors, females outnumbered males, and clonal diversity was possibly underestimated.

In the case of this clone: Its antigen is still unknown.

TCRdb's copy holds only in-frame clones and misses some; the assay was immunoSEQ multiplex PCR. The table has more than 50,000 clones, roughly nine tenths seen once. V lost 8 bases and J 1 base, leaving 12 bases between the germline ends. The CDR3 contains 13 residues. CDR1 and CDR2 from the germline V gene are SGHAT and FQNNGV. This sample comprised peripheral blood, obtained on day 0 of AZD1222 vaccination. V and J are TRBV11-2 and TRBJ2-7; D perhaps matches TRBD2 (5 bases). The clonotype originates from an adult in good health. This CDR3 reads CASAPRESYEQYF. For the CDR3, the DNA is TGTGCCAGCGCCCCTCGGGAATCCTACGAGCAGTACTTC.